This T cell receptor beta chain was identified during a study of post-analysis software for immune sequencing data. At the level of the study: Relapsing-remitting, secondary progressive and progressive-relapsing multiple sclerosis were all included among the disease courses. Points from the study as a whole: There was significantly lower normalized Chao1 diversity in multiple sclerosis patients than in controls.

As regards this clonotype: Its matching antigen is unknown.

Unique-molecular-identifier-tagged TCR beta cDNA libraries were used. Via MiXCR, TCRdb re-called the PCR reads, giving one row per CDR3 protein. The table includes roughly 600,000 distinct CDR3 sequences, roughly two fifths detected once. This TCR came from a girl aged 10-17 years with multiple sclerosis. The sequenced sample was blood.

The CDR3 region is CSVEDWGGELFF. As DNA, the CDR3 is TGCAGCGTTGAAGATTGGGGCGGGGAGCTGTTTTTT. This chain links TRBV29-1 with TRBJ2-2; D is unresolved. V was pared by 0 bases and J by 7 bases, with 6 bases between. The length of the CDR3 is 12 residues. Germline-derived CDR1 and CDR2 are SQVTM and ANQGSEA.